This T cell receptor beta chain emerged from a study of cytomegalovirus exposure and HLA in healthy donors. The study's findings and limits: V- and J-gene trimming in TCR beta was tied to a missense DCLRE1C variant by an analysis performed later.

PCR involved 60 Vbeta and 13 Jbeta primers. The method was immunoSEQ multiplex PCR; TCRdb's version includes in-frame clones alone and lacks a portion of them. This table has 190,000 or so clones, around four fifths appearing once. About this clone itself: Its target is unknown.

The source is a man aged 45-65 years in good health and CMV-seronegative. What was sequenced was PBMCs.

CDR3 bases: TGTGCCAGTAGGCCCCAGACAGGGGGCGAATACGAGCAGTACTTC. Translating it yields CASRPQTGGEYEQYF. The V and J genes are TRBV19 and TRBJ2-7; 10 positions agree with TRBD1. The CDR3 is 15 residues long. Germline CDR1 reads LNHDA; CDR2 reads SQIVND (reference sequence). The V and J ends lost 6 bases and 4 bases, in that order; junction bases with no gene match: 9. The full variable domain, completed using reference TRBV19 and TRBJ2-7, is DGGITQSPKYLFRKEGQNVTLSCEQNLNHDAMYWYRQDPGQGLRLIYYSQIVNDFQKGDIAEGYSVSREKKESFPLTVTSAQKNPTAFYLCASRPQTGGEYEQYFGPGTRLTVT.